Following are 2 T cell receptor beta chains from one sample sequenced in a study of blood T cells in healthy people across ages (dated by TCRdb to the mid-2010s). Libraries came from 5' RACE. The reads were generated on an Illumina HiSeq 2500. A second PCR of roughly 6 to 11 cycles was performed with a sample-barcoded 5' primer and a J-beta primer mix. TCRdb reran the public reads through fastp at Q25 and MiXCR, keeping productive beta chains. Records with the same CDR3 protein are collapsed into one entry carrying the most frequent genes and DNA. Within this sample are over 1,500,000 distinct CDR3 sequences, with 40% to 55% of them counted one time only. Less than 2.5% of the sample is held by the ten biggest clonotypes. Source material: blood. Every receptor here comes from a woman aged 40 to 50 in good health.

A few counts support this clonotype. The rearrangement uses TRBV5-1 and TRBJ2-1; 13 nucleotides agree with TRBD2. The CDR3 runs 16 residues. Germline CDR1 SGHRS, CDR2 YFSETQ. V was clipped by 2 bases and J by 8 bases; unmatched bases: 7. CDR3 in amino acids: CASSFGLAGVTYEQFF. The DNA for the CDR3 is TGCGCCAGCAGCTTCGGACTAGCGGGGGTCACCTATGAGCAGTTCTTC.

J is TRBJ2-7 and V is TRBV7-6, with D perhaps matching TRBD2 (5 bases). CDR1 is SGHVS, CDR2 FNYEAQ, per germline. Trimming cost V 0 bases and J 5 bases, with 8 bases left between them. The CDR3 has 13 residues. The CDR3 region is CASSLAAANEQYF. The CDR3 DNA reads TGTGCCAGCAGCTTAGCAGCGGCTAACGAGCAGTACTTC.